One sample yielded the 25 T cell receptor beta chains listed below, sequenced in a study of blood T cell repertoires in COVID-19. Sequencing was performed with immunoSEQ multiplex PCR; in TCRdb, only in-frame clones are kept and a portion is missing. The sample lists over 250,000 clones; 70% to 85% were seen once. The sequenced sample consisted of peripheral blood. The receptors originated from a woman of 80 years or more with acute or convalescent COVID-19.

The chain uses TRBV2 and TRBJ1-2; the D is unclear. The germline CDR1 and CDR2 sequences are SNHLY and FYNNEI. This CDR3 is 11 amino acids long. V lost 2 bases to trimming and J lost 14 bases, with 12 bases between them. This chain's CDR3 is CASSETGAETF. The CDR3 region has the DNA TGTGCCAGCAGTGAAACCGGAGCTGAAACCTTC.

This clone has a handful of counts. This CDR3 reads CASSQGHRGFYNEQFF. CDR3 coding DNA: TGCGCCAGCAGCCAAGGGCACAGGGGGTTCTACAATGAGCAGTTCTTC. The chain employs TRBV4-3 and TRBJ2-1; 8 positions match TRBD1. Trimming at V came to 1 base and at J to 3 bases, leaving 5 bases not matched to a gene. CDR3 length: 16 residues. CDR1 and CDR2 from the germline V gene are LGHNA and YSLEER.

V is TRBV6-2 or TRBV6-3 and J is TRBJ1-2; D remains ambiguous. This CDR3 contains 13 residues. Germline V CDR1 and CDR2: MNHEY, SVGEGT. V shed 2 bases and J shed 4 bases, with 8 bases lying between them. The chain's CDR3 is CASSYDGLYGYTF. The CDR3 DNA sequence: TGTGCCAGCAGTTACGACGGACTCTATGGCTACACCTTC.

The V and J genes are TRBV6-2 or TRBV6-3 and TRBJ2-1; maybe TRBD2 (5 bases). The germline V gene encodes CDR1 MNHEY and CDR2 SVGEGT. The CDR3 loop spans 14 amino acids. V lost 2 bases and J 9 bases, leaving 14 bases between the germline ends. Here the CDR3 DNA reads TGTGCCAGCAGTTACCCCGGGGTCCTGGGTGAGCAGTTCTTC. Translating it yields CASSYPGVLGEQFF.

The rearrangement joins TRBV7-2 to TRBJ2-2, with 10 bases matching TRBD2. The CDR3 runs 16 residues. V shed 3 bases, J shed 1 base, and the junction held 2 bases outside the gene matches. Germline-derived CDR1 and CDR2 are SGHTA and FQGNSA. The CDR3 reads CASSFASGGNTGELFF. CDR3 bases: TGTGCCAGCAGCTTCGCTAGCGGGGGGAACACCGGGGAGCTGTTTTTT.

The chain carries TRBV13 and TRBJ1-6; D is perhaps TRBD1 (5 bases). The CDR3 covers 15 residues. CDR1 PRHDT and CDR2 FYEKMQ come from the germline V gene (reference sequence). Trimming shortened V by 3 bases and J by 9 bases, and 15 bases separated the two germline ends. CDR3 region: CASSFRGRGGSPLHF. CDR3 DNA sequence: TGTGCCAGCAGCTTCCGGGGTAGGGGAGGTTCACCCCTCCACTTT.

This sequence joins TRBV9 and TRBJ2-3; 9 bases line up with TRBD2. The CDR3 loop spans 16 amino acids. Per germline, CDR1 SGDLS and CDR2 YYNGEE. V lost 0 bases and J lost 6; bases outside the gene matches: 8. DNA for the CDR3: TGTGCCAGCAGCGTAGAGGCTAGCGGGGCCGGGGATACGCAGTATTTT. Translated: CASSVEASGAGDTQYF. Full variable domain (remainder filled in from reference TRBV9 and TRBJ2-3): DSGVTQTPKHLITATGQRVTLRCSPRSGDLSVYWYQQSLDQGLQFLIQYYNGEERAKGNILERFSAQQFPDLHSELNLSSLELGDSALYFCASSVEASGAGDTQYFGPGTRLTVL.

The chain carries TRBV4-3 and TRBJ2-6, with D possibly matching TRBD1 (6 bases). Germline V CDR1 and CDR2: LGHNA, YSLEER. The CDR3 length is 16 residues. Trimming cost V 0 bases and J 9 bases, with 15 bases left between them. The chain's CDR3 is CASSQDRTAALNVLTF. Written as DNA, the CDR3 is TGCGCCAGCAGCCAAGATCGGACAGCGGCCCTCAACGTCCTGACTTTC.

The V gene is TRBV5-6, the J gene TRBJ2-5; 12 nucleotides align to TRBD2. This CDR3 contains 16 residues. Germline CDR1 SGHDT, CDR2 YYEEEE. The V segment lost 3 bases and the J segment 2 bases; nucleotides outside the gene matches: 5. CDR3 DNA: TGTGCCAGCAGCTCAACAGGACTAGCGGGGCAAGAGACCCAGTACTTC. Amino acids: CASSSTGLAGQETQYF.

At least ten counts were recorded for this clone. The chain uses TRBV12-3 or TRBV12-4 and TRBJ1-1; 7 bases agree with TRBD1. The CDR3 spans 13 residues. V lost 5 bases and J lost 7; bases outside the gene matches: 7. In DNA, the CDR3 is TGTGCCAGCAGTCAGGGGGGATTTGTTGAAGCTTTCTTT. Translation gives CASSQGGFVEAFF.

The genes are TRBV12-5 and TRBJ2-1; TRBD2 is a possible D gene (5 bases). V was shortened by 1 base and J by 1 base, with 14 bases between the two germline ends. Germline values: CDR1 LGHNT, CDR2 FRNRAP. CDR3 length equals 17 residues. The CDR3 loop reads CASGLAIGRGSYNEQFF. CDR3 nucleotides: TGTGCTAGTGGTTTGGCTATCGGACGGGGATCCTACAATGAGCAGTTCTTC.

The V and J genes are TRBV5-1 and TRBJ1-6; 9 nucleotides line up with TRBD1. Per the germline V gene, CDR1 is SGHRS and CDR2 is YFSETQ. With 1 base clipped from V and 10 bases from J, the junction kept 9 bases outside the gene matches. This CDR3 contains 16 residues. In nucleotides, the CDR3 is TGCGCCAGCAGCTTGACTATGAGGACAGGGGACTCACCCCTCCACTTT. It is translated as CASSLTMRTGDSPLHF.

The gene calls are TRBV12-3 or TRBV12-4 and TRBJ2-7; D not certain. There are 13 residues in the CDR3. V was trimmed by 2 bases and J by 2 bases, leaving 7 bases between them. The CDR3 DNA sequence: TGTGCCAGCAGTTTAACAGCAACCTACGAGCAGTACTTC. Its translation: CASSLTATYEQYF.

The chain carries TRBV3-1 (or the pseudogene TRBV3-2) and TRBJ1-1, with TRBD1 as a possible D gene (5 bases). This CDR3 contains 16 residues. CDR1 is LGHDT, CDR2 YNNKEL, per germline (reference sequence). The V gene lost 4 bases and the J gene lost 5 bases, with 20 bases spanning the gap. The CDR3 coding sequence is TGTGCCAGCAGCCTCTATCCGTCCGGGGGGGGAACTGAAGCTTTCTTT. As protein: CASSLYPSGGGTEAFF.

The chain uses TRBV11-2 and TRBJ2-5, with unresolved D. This CDR3 has 16 amino acids. Germline V gives CDR1 SGHAT, CDR2 FQNNGV. V dropped 1 base and J dropped 5 bases, with 17 bases sitting between them. The DNA of the CDR3 is TGTGCCAGCAGCTTAGCGGGTTTCGGCTTTTCGGAGACCCAGTACTTC. Protein sequence: CASSLAGFGFSETQYF.

CDR3 sequence reads: CASSISGDRVGQPQHF. CDR3 coding DNA: TGTGCCAGTAGTATATCCGGGGACAGGGTGGGACAGCCCCAGCATTTT. V usage is TRBV19 and J usage is TRBJ1-5, with TRBD1 matching over 9 bases. There are 16 residues in the CDR3. V shed 2 bases and J 7 bases; nucleotides not matched to a gene: 9. Germline V gene sequence: CDR1 LNHDA, CDR2 SQIVND (reference sequence).

The chain has TRBV30 and TRBJ1-3, with D unclear. This CDR3 spans 13 amino acids. Trimming stripped 4 bases from V and 0 bases from J, with 7 bases between. CDR1 is GTSNPN, CDR2 SVGIG, per germline (reference sequence). The CDR3: CAWNAISGNTIYF. The CDR3 DNA is TGTGCCTGGAACGCGATCTCTGGAAACACCATATATTTT.

This chain joins TRBV10-2 and TRBJ1-5, with 9 bases lining up with TRBD1. The CDR3 length is 14 residues. Germline CDR1 WSHSY, CDR2 SAAADI. The CDR3 DNA sequence: TGCGACAACCGGGACAGGGTGGTGACTCAGCCCCAGCATTTT. Amino acid sequence: CDNRDRVVTQPQHF.

This clone is a singleton in its sample. V usage is TRBV10-3 and J usage is TRBJ1-1; a possible D gene is TRBD1 (6 bases). The CDR3 contains 12 residues. V was pared by 6 bases and J by 6 bases, with 11 bases between. Germline V gene sequence: CDR1 ENHRY, CDR2 SYGVKD. Written as DNA, the CDR3 is TGTGCCATCAGCACGACAGGCGCTGAAGCTTTCTTT. Translated, it gives CAISTTGAEAFF.

This clone was recorded a few times. The chain uses TRBV2 and TRBJ2-6; 9 bases line up with TRBD2. Germline CDR1 and CDR2: SNHLY and FYNNEI. The junction had 6 bases not matched to a gene; V was cut back by 2 bases and J by 4 bases. The CDR3 consists of 17 residues. Here the CDR3 reads CASSERGGRAGANVLTF. The CDR3 nucleotides read TGTGCCAGCAGTGAACGCGGCGGGAGGGCCGGGGCCAACGTCCTGACTTTC.

The chain recombines TRBV24-1 with TRBJ2-2; 7 bases map to TRBD2. The CDR3 consists of 16 residues. Trimming at V came to 3 bases and at J to 3 bases, leaving 6 bases not matched to a gene. CDR1 and CDR2 (germline): KGHDR, SFDVKD. The CDR3 sequence: CATSDGLAVDTGELFF. DNA of the CDR3: TGTGCCACCAGTGATGGTCTAGCGGTCGACACCGGGGAGCTGTTTTTT.

This chain joins TRBV15 and TRBJ2-2; D remains ambiguous. This CDR3 is built from 12 residues. The ends were cut back, 5 bases at V and 4 bases at J, with 5 bases in the middle. CDR1 LNHNV and CDR2 YYDKDF come from the germline V gene (reference sequence). This chain's CDR3 is CATSGTTGELFF. The CDR3 bases are TGTGCCACCAGCGGCACCACCGGGGAGCTGTTTTTT.

V usage is TRBV3-1 (or the pseudogene TRBV3-2) and J usage is TRBJ2-7, with TRBD2 identical over 9 bases. Germline-derived CDR1 and CDR2 are LGHDT and YNNKEL (reference sequence). The length of the CDR3 is 15 residues. V lost 5 bases, J lost 4 bases, and 9 bases stayed unmatched. The CDR3 nucleotides are TGTGCCAGCAGCTTGGGCGCGGGGGGGCCTTACGAGCAGTACTTC. Amino acids: CASSLGAGGPYEQYF.

This clone was detected only a few times. The chain combines TRBV3-1 (or the pseudogene TRBV3-2) with TRBJ1-1; 8 nucleotides agree with TRBD1. The CDR3 has 17 residues. Germline assignment: CDR1 LGHDT and CDR2 YNNKEL (reference sequence). V was clipped by 3 bases and J by 4 bases; unmatched bases: 13. CDR3 nucleotide sequence: TGTGCCAGCAGCCAGATGACAGGGGCCGCGGGGAGCACTGAAGCTTTCTTT. This sequence encodes CASSQMTGAAGSTEAFF.

V gene TRBV5-1 combines with J gene TRBJ1-1; D is ambiguous. V lost 4 bases and J lost 0, with 7 bases in between. This CDR3 contains 13 residues. Germline lookup yields CDR1 SGHRS and CDR2 YFSETQ. The CDR3 DNA reads as TGCGCCAGCAGCCGTGAGATGAACACTGAAGCTTTCTTT. The encoded protein is CASSREMNTEAFF.